The next 2 T cell receptor beta chains were all read from a single sample in a study of beta chain features in type 1 diabetes. cDNA synthesis used the whole RNA isolate, giving expressed TCRB sequences. The data were produced by immunoSEQ multiplex PCR, yet TCRdb's version contains in-frame clones alone and is incomplete. The data show roughly 290,000 clones, around 7.8% seen once. Sequencing was done on a sample of central memory CD4+ T cells from blood. All receptors come from a woman younger than 30 in good health.

This clone was counted between two and nine times. The chain combines TRBV1 with TRBJ1-4. TRBV1 is a pseudogene locus. The CDR3 consists of 16 residues. The CDR3 is CTSSQPNCRTNEKLFF. The CDR3 DNA reads as TGCACCAGCAGCCAACCGAACTGCCGAACTAATGAAAAACTGTTTTTT.

This clone turned up a few times. The same CDR3 arises from other DNA sequences in this sample as well. The chain joins TRBV7-2 to TRBJ2-7; D gene unclear. Trimming took off 0 bases at V and 0 bases at J, with 3 bases between the two ends. Germline CDR1 reads SGHTA; CDR2 reads FQGNSA. This CDR3 comprises 13 residues. CDR3 residues: CASSLASSYEQYF. The CDR3 DNA follows: TGTGCCAGCAGCTTAGCGAGCTCCTACGAGCAGTACTTC.